This TCR beta chain was profiled in a study of T cells after yellow fever vaccination (dated by TCRdb to the late 2010s). For the wider study: The SMART-Seq v4 Ultra Low Input RNA kit was used to prepare libraries from fractions with low cell numbers. The cohort comprised two healthy male donors, one aged 18 to 30 and one aged 30 to 39 years. Blood was collected at multiple timepoints before and after primary and secondary immunization, and bulk PBMC replicates and cell subsets were isolated. To track T-cell clones before and after primary and booster YFV17D yellow fever vaccination, bulk TCR alpha and beta repertoires were sequenced longitudinally. Beyond this particular receptor, the publication reports: Because only a couple of donors were included in the study, the extent to which the findings can be generalized is limited. A small share of clonotypes occurred in both CD4 and CD8 compartments, likely arising from convergent recombination. After the booster, most of the clones that had expanded following primary vaccination were detected again (about 95% of CD4 and 80% to 90% of CD8), which suggests that memory was broadly maintained. Because abundant contaminating clonotypes from the bulk population could be contained in FACS-sorted repertoires, computational filtering was required. Compared with the primary T-cell response, the secondary T-cell response was faster but weaker, reaching its peak on day 5 rather than on day 15.

Concerning this clonotype itself: Its antigen target is currently unknown. Base-call qualities are not available, and no considerably larger clone is one nucleotide away.

In the paper's terms, the treatment or condition label means: live attenuated yellow fever vaccine strain. A standard Ficoll-Paque protocol was used to isolate PBMCs from peripheral blood. Dynabeads CD4 and CD8 positive selection kits were used to isolate the CD4 and CD8 T-cell fractions. TriZol was used to extract RNA from bulk PBMCs, from CD4 and CD8 fractions, and from dextramer-positive and dextramer-negative fractions. The sample was run on an Illumina NovaSeq 6000. TCR cDNA was synthesized by 5'RACE template switching, which introduced a universal primer site and unique molecular identifiers. cDNA synthesis was primed from both the TCR alpha and TCR beta constant segments. Library amplification used two PCR steps, and the second PCR step added sample barcodes and sequencing adapters. Sequencing of libraries was done on Illumina HiSeq 2500 (2x100 bp) or NovaSeq (2x150 bp). Per the original workflow: MIGEC handled demultiplexing of reads and collapsing into UMI consensus sequences, while MiXCR performed V(D)J alignment. Using edgeR on replicate PBMC samples, clonotypes were called vaccine-responding if FDR was below 0.01 and the log2 fold change was above 5 up to day 15. Each bulk clonotype received a CD4 or CD8 identity based on whether the sequenced CD4 or CD8 repertoire contained that clonotype at higher abundance. The public reads were reprocessed in TCRdb via fastp at Q25 and MiXCR, keeping in-frame beta chains. CDR3 protein sequences are deduplicated, and each keeps its most common genes and DNA. The V and J calls and clone size are TCRdb's, not the authors'. In this sample the table shows 150,000 or so distinct CDR3 sequences, 9.3% of which occur a single time. Roughly a third of the sample comes from the top ten.

The sample consisted of CD8+ T cells sorted from PBMCs, taken 45 days after the yellow fever booster vaccination. The sequence was obtained from a man younger than 35 who received the YFV17D yellow fever vaccine.

The CDR3 in this case is CASSPHGEYEQYF. Read as DNA, the sequence is TGTGCCAGCAGCCCCCATGGAGAATACGAGCAGTACTTC. The rearrangement joined TRBV9 to TRBJ2-7; no D gene is confidently identified. Looking up the germline V gene yields CDR1 SGDLS and CDR2 YYNGEE. From cysteine to phenylalanine, the CDR3 is 13 amino acids long. Solely the CDR3 DNA is kept, with 39 bases framed from the first base. At the junction V is shortened by 4 bases and J by 4 bases, with 12 bases in between.